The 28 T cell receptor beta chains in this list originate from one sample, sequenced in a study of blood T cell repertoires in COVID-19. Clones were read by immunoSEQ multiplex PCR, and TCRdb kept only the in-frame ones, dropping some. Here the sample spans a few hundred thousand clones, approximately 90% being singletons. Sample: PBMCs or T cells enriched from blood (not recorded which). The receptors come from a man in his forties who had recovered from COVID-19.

The CDR3 nucleotides read TGTGCCAGCAGCTTTCATCGTCAGAATTCACCCCTCCACTTT. This gives the protein CASSFHRQNSPLHF. The rearrangement uses TRBV5-8 and TRBJ1-6; D not certain. V was clipped by 2 bases and J by 7 bases, with 10 bases between them. Germline-derived CDR1 and CDR2 are SGHTS and YDEGEE. This CDR3 comprises 14 residues. Based on the CDR3 plus reference TRBV5-8 and TRBJ1-6, the full variable domain is EAGVTQSPTHLIKTRGQQATLRCSPISGHTSVYWYQQALGLGLQFLLWYDEGEERNRGNFPPRFSGRQFPNYSSELNVNALELEDSALYLCASSFHRQNSPLHFGNGTRLTVT.

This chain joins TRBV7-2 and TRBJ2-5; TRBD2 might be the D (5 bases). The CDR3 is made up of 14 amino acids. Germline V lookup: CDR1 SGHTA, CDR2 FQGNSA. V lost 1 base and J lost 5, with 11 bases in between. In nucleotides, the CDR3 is TGTGCCAGCAGCTTAGGCCGGACTCGGGAGACCCAGTACTTC. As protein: CASSLGRTRETQYF.

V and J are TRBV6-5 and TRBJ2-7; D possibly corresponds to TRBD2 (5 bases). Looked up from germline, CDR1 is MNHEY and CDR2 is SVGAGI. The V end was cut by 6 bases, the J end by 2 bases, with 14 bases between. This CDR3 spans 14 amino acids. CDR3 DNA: TGTGCCAGCAGGGTGGTGCGGGCCGCCTACGAGCAGTACTTC. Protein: CASRVVRAAYEQYF.

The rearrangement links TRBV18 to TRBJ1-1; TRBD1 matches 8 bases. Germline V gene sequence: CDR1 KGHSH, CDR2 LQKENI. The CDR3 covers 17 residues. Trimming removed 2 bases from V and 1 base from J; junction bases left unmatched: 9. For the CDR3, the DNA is TGTGCCAGCTCACCAAGGTCTGGGACAGGAGGGAACACTGAAGCTTTCTTT. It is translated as CASSPRSGTGGNTEAFF.

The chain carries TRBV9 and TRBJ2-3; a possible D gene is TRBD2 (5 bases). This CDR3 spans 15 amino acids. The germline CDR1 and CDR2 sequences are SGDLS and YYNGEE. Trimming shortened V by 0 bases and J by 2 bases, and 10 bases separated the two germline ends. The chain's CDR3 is CASSVAFGVTDTQYF. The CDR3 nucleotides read TGTGCCAGCAGCGTAGCTTTCGGGGTCACAGATACGCAGTATTTT.

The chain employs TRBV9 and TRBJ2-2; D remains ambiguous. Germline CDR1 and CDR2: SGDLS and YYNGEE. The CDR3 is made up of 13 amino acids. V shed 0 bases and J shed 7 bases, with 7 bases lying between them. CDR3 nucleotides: TGTGCCAGCAGCGTAGATGTTAACGGGGAGCTGTTTTTT. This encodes CASSVDVNGELFF.

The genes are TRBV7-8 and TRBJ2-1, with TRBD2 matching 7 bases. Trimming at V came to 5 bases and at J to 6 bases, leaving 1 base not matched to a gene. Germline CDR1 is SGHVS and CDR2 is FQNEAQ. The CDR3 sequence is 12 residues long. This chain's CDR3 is CASSRLANEQFF. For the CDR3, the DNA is TGTGCCAGCAGCAGACTAGCCAATGAGCAGTTCTTC.

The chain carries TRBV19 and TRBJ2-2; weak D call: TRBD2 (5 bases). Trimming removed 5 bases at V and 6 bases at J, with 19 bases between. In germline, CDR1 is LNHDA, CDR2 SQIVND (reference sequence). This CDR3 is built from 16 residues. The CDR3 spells CASSLNREEPAGELFF. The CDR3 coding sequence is TGTGCCAGTAGTTTGAACCGGGAAGAGCCCGCCGGGGAGCTGTTTTTT.

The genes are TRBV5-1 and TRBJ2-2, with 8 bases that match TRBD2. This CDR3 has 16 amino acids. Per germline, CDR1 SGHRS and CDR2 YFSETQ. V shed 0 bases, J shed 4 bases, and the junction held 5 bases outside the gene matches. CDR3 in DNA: TGCGCCAGCAGCTTGGCGGTTAGCGGGGTCACCGGGGAGCTGTTTTTT. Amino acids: CASSLAVSGVTGELFF. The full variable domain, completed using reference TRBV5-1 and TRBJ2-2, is KAGVTQTPRYLIKTRGQQVTLSCSPISGHRSVSWYQQTPGQGLQFLFEYFSETQRNKGNFPGRFSGRQFSNSRSEMNVSTLELGDSALYLCASSLAVSGVTGELFFGEGSRLTVL.

CDR3 bases: TGTGCCACCAGTGACCCCTCGGACACTACGTCTCCTACGAGGCAGTACTTC. Protein: CATSDPSDTTSPTRQYF. V gene TRBV24-1 combines with J gene TRBJ2-7; D might be TRBD1 (5 bases). The CDR3 loop spans 17 amino acids. Trimming took 4 bases from V and 9 from J, leaving 27 bases between them. Germline CDR1 and CDR2: KGHDR and SFDVKD.

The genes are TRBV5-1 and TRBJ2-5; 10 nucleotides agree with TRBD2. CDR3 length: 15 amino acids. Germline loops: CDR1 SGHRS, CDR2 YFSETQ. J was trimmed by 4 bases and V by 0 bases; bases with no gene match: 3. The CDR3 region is CASSLGASGRETQYF. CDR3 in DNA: TGCGCCAGCAGCTTGGGGGCTAGCGGGAGAGAGACCCAGTACTTC.

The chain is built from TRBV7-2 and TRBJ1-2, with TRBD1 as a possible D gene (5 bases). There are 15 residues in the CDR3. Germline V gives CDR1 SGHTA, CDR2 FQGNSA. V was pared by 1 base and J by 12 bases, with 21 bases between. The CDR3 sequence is CASSLGGPTVNEDTF. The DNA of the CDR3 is TGTGCCAGCAGCTTAGGGGGCCCGACAGTCAACGAAGACACCTTC.

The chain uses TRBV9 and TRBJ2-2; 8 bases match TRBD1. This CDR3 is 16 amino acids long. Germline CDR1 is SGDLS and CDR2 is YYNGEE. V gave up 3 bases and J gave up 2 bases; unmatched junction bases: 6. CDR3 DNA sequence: TGTGCCAGCAGCGATGCAGGGGGCGTCAACACCGGGGAGCTGTTTTTT. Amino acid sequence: CASSDAGGVNTGELFF.

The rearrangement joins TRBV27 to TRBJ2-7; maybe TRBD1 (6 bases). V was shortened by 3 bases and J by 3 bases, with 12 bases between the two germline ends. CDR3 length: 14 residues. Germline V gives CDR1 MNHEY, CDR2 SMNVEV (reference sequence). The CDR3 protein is CASSFRGSSYEQYF. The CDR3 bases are TGTGCCAGCAGTTTTAGGGGGTCGAGCTACGAGCAGTACTTC.

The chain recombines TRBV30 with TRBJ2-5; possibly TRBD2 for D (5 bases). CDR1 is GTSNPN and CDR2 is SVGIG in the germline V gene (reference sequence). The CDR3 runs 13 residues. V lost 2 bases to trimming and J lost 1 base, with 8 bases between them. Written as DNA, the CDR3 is TGTGCCTGGAGTTCAGGACTCCAAGAGACCCAGTACTTC. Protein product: CAWSSGLQETQYF.

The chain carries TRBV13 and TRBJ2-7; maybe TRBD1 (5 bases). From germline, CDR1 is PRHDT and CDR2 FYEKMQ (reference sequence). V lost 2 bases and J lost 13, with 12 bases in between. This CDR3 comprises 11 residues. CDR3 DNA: TGTGCCAGCAGCTTAAGGGGAAGTAAATACTTC. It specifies CASSLRGSKYF.

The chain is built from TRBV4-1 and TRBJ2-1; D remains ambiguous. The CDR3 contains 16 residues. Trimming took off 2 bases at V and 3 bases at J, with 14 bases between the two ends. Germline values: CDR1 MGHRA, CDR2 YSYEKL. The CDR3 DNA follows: TGCGCCAGCAGCCAAATAAGCAGATACTACTACAATGAGCAGTTCTTC. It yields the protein CASSQISRYYYNEQFF.

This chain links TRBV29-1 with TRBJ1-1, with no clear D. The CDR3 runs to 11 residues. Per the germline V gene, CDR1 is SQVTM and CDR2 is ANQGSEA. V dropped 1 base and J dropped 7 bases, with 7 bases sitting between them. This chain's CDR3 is CSVEVSLEAFF. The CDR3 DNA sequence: TGCAGCGTTGAAGTCTCCCTTGAAGCTTTCTTT.

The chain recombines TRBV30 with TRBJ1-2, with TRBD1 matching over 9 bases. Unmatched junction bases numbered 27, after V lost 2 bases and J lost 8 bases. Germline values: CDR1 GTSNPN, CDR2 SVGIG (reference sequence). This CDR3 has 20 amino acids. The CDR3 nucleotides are TGTGCCTGGAGTTTTCCCCCTCTACTCGGGACAGGGTTCTACCGCTCGGGCTACACCTTC. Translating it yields CAWSFPPLLGTGFYRSGYTF.

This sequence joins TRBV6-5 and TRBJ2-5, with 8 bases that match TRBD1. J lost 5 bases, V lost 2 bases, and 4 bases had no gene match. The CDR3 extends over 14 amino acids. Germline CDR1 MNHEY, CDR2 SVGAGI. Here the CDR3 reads CASSYDRGRETQYF. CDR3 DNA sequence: TGTGCCAGCAGTTACGACAGGGGAAGGGAGACCCAGTACTTC.

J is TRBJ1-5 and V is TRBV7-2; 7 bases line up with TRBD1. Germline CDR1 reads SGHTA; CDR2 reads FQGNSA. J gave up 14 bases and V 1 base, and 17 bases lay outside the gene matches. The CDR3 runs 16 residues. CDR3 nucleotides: TGTGCCAGCAGCTTAGATGTTGGGACAGCAATCAGCCCGGAGCATTTT. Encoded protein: CASSLDVGTAISPEHF. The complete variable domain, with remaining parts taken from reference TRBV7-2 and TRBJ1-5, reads GAGVSQSPSNKVTEKGKDVELRCDPISGHTALYWYRQSLGQGLEFLIYFQGNSAPDKSGLPSDRFSAERTGGSVSTLTIQRTQQEDSAVYLCASSLDVGTAISPEHFGDGTRLSIL.

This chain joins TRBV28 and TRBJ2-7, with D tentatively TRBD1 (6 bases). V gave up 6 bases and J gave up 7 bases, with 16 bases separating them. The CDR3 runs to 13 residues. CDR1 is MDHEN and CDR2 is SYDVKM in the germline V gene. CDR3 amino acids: CASSYLQGWEQYF. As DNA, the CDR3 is TGTGCCAGCAGCTACCTACAGGGTTGGGAGCAGTACTTC.

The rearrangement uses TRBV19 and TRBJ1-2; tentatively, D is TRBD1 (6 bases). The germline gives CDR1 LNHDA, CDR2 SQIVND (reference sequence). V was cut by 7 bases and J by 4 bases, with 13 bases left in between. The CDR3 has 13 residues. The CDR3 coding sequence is TGTGCCAGTACCCAGGGGAGGGTCTATGGCTACACCTTC. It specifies CASTQGRVYGYTF. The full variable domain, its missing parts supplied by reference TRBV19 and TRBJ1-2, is DGGITQSPKYLFRKEGQNVTLSCEQNLNHDAMYWYRQDPGQGLRLIYYSQIVNDFQKGDIAEGYSVSREKKESFPLTVTSAQKNPTAFYLCASTQGRVYGYTFGSGTRLTVV.

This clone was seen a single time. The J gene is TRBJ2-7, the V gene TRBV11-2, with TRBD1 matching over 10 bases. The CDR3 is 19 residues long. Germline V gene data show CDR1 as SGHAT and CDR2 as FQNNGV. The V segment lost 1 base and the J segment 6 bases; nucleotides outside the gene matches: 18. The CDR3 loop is CASSLGAPGQGTAGGEQYF. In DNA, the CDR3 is TGTGCCAGCAGCTTAGGAGCTCCGGGACAGGGGACGGCAGGGGGCGAGCAGTACTTC.

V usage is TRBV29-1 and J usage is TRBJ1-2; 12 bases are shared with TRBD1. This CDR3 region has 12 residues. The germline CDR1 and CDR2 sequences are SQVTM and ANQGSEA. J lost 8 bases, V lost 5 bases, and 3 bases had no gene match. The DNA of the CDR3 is TGCAGCGTTTGGGACAGGGGGCGCGGCTACACCTTC. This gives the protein CSVWDRGRGYTF. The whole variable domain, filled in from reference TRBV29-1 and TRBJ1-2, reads SAVISQKPSRDICQRGTSLTIQCQVDSQVTMMFWYRQQPGQSLTLIATANQGSEATYESGFVIDKFPISRPNLTFSTLTVSNMSPEDSSIYLCSVWDRGRGYTFGSGTRLTVV.

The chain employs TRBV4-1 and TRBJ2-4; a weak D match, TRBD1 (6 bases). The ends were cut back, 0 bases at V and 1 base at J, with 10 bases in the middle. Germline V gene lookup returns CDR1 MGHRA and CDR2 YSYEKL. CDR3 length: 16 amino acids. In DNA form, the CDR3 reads TGCGCCAGCAGCCAAGACGCAGGACAGGCCAAAAACATTCAGTACTTC. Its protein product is CASSQDAGQAKNIQYF.

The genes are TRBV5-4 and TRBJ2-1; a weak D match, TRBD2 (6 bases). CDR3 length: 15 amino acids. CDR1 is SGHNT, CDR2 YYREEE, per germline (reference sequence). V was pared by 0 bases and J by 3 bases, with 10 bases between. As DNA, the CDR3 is TGTGCCAGCAGCTTGGACGGGGGAGGCTACAATGAGCAGTTCTTC. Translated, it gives CASSLDGGGYNEQFF.

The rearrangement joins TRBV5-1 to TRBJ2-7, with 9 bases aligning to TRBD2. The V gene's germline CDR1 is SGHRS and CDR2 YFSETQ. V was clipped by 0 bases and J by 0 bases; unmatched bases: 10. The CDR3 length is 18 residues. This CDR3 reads CASSLGGLAGTSSYEQYF. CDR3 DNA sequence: TGCGCCAGCAGCTTGGGGGGGCTAGCGGGAACTAGCTCCTACGAGCAGTACTTC.